Below, 32 T cell receptor beta chains from the same sample are listed, as sequenced in a study of blood T cell repertoires in COVID-19. The repertoire was sequenced with immunoSEQ multiplex PCR; TCRdb's copy has only in-frame clones and lacks some. The sample consists of a few hundred thousand clones, 85% of them appearing once. The sequenced sample was peripheral blood. These TCRs come from a human donor in a cohort sampled during active COVID-19.

This chain uses TRBV9 with TRBJ1-1, with D perhaps TRBD1 (6 bases). Germline V lookup: CDR1 SGDLS, CDR2 YYNGEE. Between the trimmed V and J ends, which lost 4 bases and 1 base, there was a span of 11 bases. The CDR3 loop spans 14 amino acids. The CDR3 loop reads CASSSPDRNTEAFF. CDR3 DNA: TGTGCCAGCAGCTCACCGGACAGGAACACTGAAGCTTTCTTT.

The sample holds a few counts of this clone. At one end the junction does not follow the germline gene, possibly because of a read error. The V call is TRBV7-3, the J call TRBJ2-2; 10 nucleotides align to TRBD1. This CDR3 is built from 16 residues. CDR1 and CDR2 (germline): SGHTA, FQGTGA. This CDR3 reads CASSPGGQGNAGELFF. In DNA, the CDR3 is TGTGCCAGCAGCCCTGGGGGACAGGGGAACGCCGGGGAGCTGTTTTTT.

This chain uses TRBV7-3 with TRBJ2-1, with D perhaps TRBD1 (6 bases). CDR3 size: 16 residues. The V gene's germline CDR1 is SGHTA and CDR2 FQGTGA. V was pared by 2 bases and J by 2 bases, with 13 bases between. The CDR3 DNA reads as TGTGCCAGCAGCTTACAGGGGTCAGAGACCTACAATGAGCAGTTCTTC. It translates to CASSLQGSETYNEQFF.

The rearrangement uses TRBV15 and TRBJ1-2; tentative D call: TRBD1 (6 bases). The CDR3 extends over 16 amino acids. Germline CDR1 reads LNHNV; CDR2 reads YYDKDF (reference sequence). The germline V and J ends were trimmed by 0 bases and 5 bases, with 16 bases remaining between them. The CDR3 sequence: CATSRDVGARGYGYTF. CDR3 sequence (DNA): TGTGCCACCAGCAGAGATGTGGGGGCGAGAGGGTATGGCTACACCTTC.

J is TRBJ1-2 and V is TRBV5-4; TRBD1 is a possible D gene (6 bases). V lost 0 bases and J 7 bases, leaving 13 bases between the germline ends. Germline CDR1 reads SGHNT; CDR2 reads YYREEE (reference sequence). This CDR3 has 14 residues. CDR3 residues: CASSLDREIGGYTF. CDR3 coding DNA: TGTGCCAGCAGCTTGGACAGGGAAATAGGTGGCTACACCTTC.

For the CDR3, the DNA is TGTGCCAGCAGCGGGAAACACCATTATGGCTACACCTTC. This gives the protein CASSGKHHYGYTF. The J gene is TRBJ1-2, the V gene TRBV12-3 or TRBV12-4; D is ambiguous. Between the trimmed V and J ends, which lost 6 bases and 5 bases, there was a span of 13 bases. This CDR3 has 13 residues.

The chain combines TRBV30 with TRBJ1-5; possibly TRBD1 for D (6 bases). The length of the CDR3 is 13 residues. Trimming took 2 bases from V and 2 from J, leaving 7 bases between them. Germline CDR1 is GTSNPN and CDR2 is SVGIG (reference sequence). For the CDR3, the DNA is TGTGCCTGGAGTCGACAGGGCAATCAGCCCCAGCATTTT. It translates to CAWSRQGNQPQHF.

The gene calls are TRBV5-1 and TRBJ1-2, with a tentative D call TRBD1 (5 bases). Trimming stripped 0 bases from V and 6 bases from J, with 9 bases between. Germline CDR1 SGHRS, CDR2 YFSETQ. The CDR3 extends over 13 amino acids. The CDR3 is CASSLGQQHGYTF. CDR3 coding DNA: TGCGCCAGCAGCTTGGGACAGCAACATGGCTACACCTTC.

The sample holds one count of this clone. The rearrangement links TRBV14 to TRBJ1-6, with 8 bases lining up with TRBD1. The CDR3 consists of 15 residues. With V trimmed by 2 bases and J by 8 bases, 5 bases remained unmatched. CDR1 and CDR2 (germline): SGHDN, FVKESK. CDR3 sequence reads: CASSQSRTGYSPLHF. In DNA, the CDR3 is TGTGCCAGCAGCCAATCCCGGACAGGGTATTCACCCCTCCACTTT.

This sequence joins TRBV5-4 and TRBJ2-1; 11 bases map to TRBD2. Germline V gene sequence: CDR1 SGHNT, CDR2 YYREEE (reference sequence). The CDR3 runs to 17 residues. Trimming took 4 bases from V and 4 from J; bases not matched to a gene: 10. The CDR3 nucleotides are TGTGCCAGCAGCCCCGTAGTAGCGGGGGGGTTGTACAATGAGCAGTTCTTC. Protein sequence: CASSPVVAGGLYNEQFF.

Only one count was recorded for this clone. The chain is built from TRBV19 and TRBJ1-2; TRBD1 is a possible D gene (5 bases). Germline CDR1 LNHDA, CDR2 SQIVND (reference sequence). The CDR3 runs 15 residues. With 6 bases removed from V and 8 bases from J, the gap between germline ends came to 22 bases. DNA for the CDR3: TGTGCCAGTAGGGGGTTCGAAACAGGTGGCGGCGGCTACACCTTC. Its translation: CASRGFETGGGGYTF.

The rearrangement uses TRBV11-2 and TRBJ1-4, with D possibly TRBD1 on 5 matching bases. Germline CDR1 and CDR2: SGHAT and FQNNGV. The V end lost 2 bases, the J end lost 8 bases, and 15 bases lay between the germline ends. The CDR3 is made up of 15 amino acids. The CDR3 region has the DNA TGTGCCAGCAGCTTATTAGCAGGGCTGGGAGAAAAACTGTTTTTT. Its protein product is CASSLLAGLGEKLFF.

This chain uses TRBV24-1 with TRBJ2-3, with 10 bases aligning to TRBD2. This CDR3 has 16 amino acids. V lost 4 bases and J lost 0; bases outside the gene matches: 3. From germline, CDR1 is KGHDR and CDR2 SFDVKD. In DNA, the CDR3 is TGTGCCACCAGTGACAATAGCGGGAGGAGCACAGATACGCAGTATTTT. Translation: CATSDNSGRSTDTQYF.

This clone was seen just once. The V gene is TRBV19, the J gene TRBJ1-1, with D possibly matching TRBD1 (6 bases). Trimming stripped 0 bases from V and 4 bases from J, with 12 bases between. CDR1 is LNHDA, CDR2 SQIVND, per germline (reference sequence). CDR3 length: 15 amino acids. The CDR3 region is CASSIDLGGATEAFF. The CDR3 DNA follows: TGTGCCAGTAGTATAGATCTAGGGGGTGCCACTGAAGCTTTCTTT.

V and J are TRBV13 and TRBJ2-1; D gene ambiguous. Trimming shortened V by 5 bases and J by 5 bases, and 10 bases separated the two germline ends. The CDR3 length is 13 residues. Looked up from germline, CDR1 is PRHDT and CDR2 is FYEKMQ (reference sequence). The CDR3 region is CASSPNINNEQFF. The CDR3 DNA reads TGTGCCAGCAGCCCAAACATCAACAATGAGCAGTTCTTC. The complete variable domain, with remaining parts taken from reference TRBV13 and TRBJ2-1, reads AAGVIQSPRHLIKEKRETATLKCYPIPRHDTVYWYQQGPGQDPQFLISFYEKMQSDKGSIPDRFSAQQFSDYHSELNMSSLELGDSALYFCASSPNINNEQFFGPGTRLTVL.

This chain uses TRBV5-1 with TRBJ2-2; D gene ambiguous. The V end lost 4 bases, the J end lost 7 bases, and 8 bases lay between the germline ends. There are 12 residues in the CDR3. Germline assignment: CDR1 SGHRS and CDR2 YFSETQ. As DNA, the CDR3 is TGCGCCAGCAGCCCCCTCGTCGGGGAGCTGTTTTTT. Translated: CASSPLVGELFF.

The rearrangement uses TRBV6-4 and TRBJ2-4, with D tentatively TRBD2 (6 bases). Germline V gives CDR1 MRHNA, CDR2 SNTAGT. V dropped 4 bases and J dropped 2 bases, with 15 bases sitting between them. This CDR3 has 16 amino acids. CDR3 in amino acids: CASSALEGGPKNIQYF. The CDR3 DNA is TGTGCCAGCAGTGCGTTGGAGGGTGGACCCAAAAACATTCAGTACTTC.

The chain couples TRBV5-1 to TRBJ2-2, with D uncertain. CDR1 and CDR2 from the germline V gene are SGHRS and YFSETQ. Trimming left V 3 bases short and J 6 bases short, with 12 bases between. The CDR3 totals 14 residues. The CDR3 coding sequence is TGCGCCAGCAGCTCCATAGGAGAGGCCGGGGAGCTGTTTTTT. Protein: CASSSIGEAGELFF.

The gene calls are TRBV5-1 and TRBJ1-3; the match to TRBD1 covers 7 bases. This CDR3 is 16 amino acids long. The junction had 12 bases not matched to a gene; V was cut back by 4 bases and J by 5 bases. Per germline, CDR1 SGHRS and CDR2 YFSETQ. CDR3 bases: TGCGCCAGCAGCCCCAGAACAGGGGAAGACAGAAACACCATATATTTT. Its protein is CASSPRTGEDRNTIYF.

The CDR3 protein is CAWSVPSGSSYEQYF. The CDR3 DNA is TGTGCCTGGAGTGTCCCATCGGGGAGCTCCTACGAGCAGTACTTC. The chain couples TRBV30 to TRBJ2-7, with D possibly matching TRBD2 (5 bases). Between the trimmed V and J ends, which lost 0 bases and 0 bases, there was a span of 12 bases. CDR1 is GTSNPN and CDR2 is SVGIG in the germline V gene (reference sequence). This CDR3 contains 15 residues.

The V and J genes are TRBV2 and TRBJ1-2; D is ambiguous. In germline, CDR1 is SNHLY, CDR2 FYNNEI. Trimming shortened V by 4 bases and J by 3 bases, and 9 bases separated the two germline ends. The CDR3 extends over 13 amino acids. The CDR3 here is CASSGGVDYGYTF. The CDR3 region has the DNA TGTGCCAGCAGTGGCGGAGTAGACTATGGCTACACCTTC.

V gene TRBV12-5 combines with J gene TRBJ1-2; 7 bases agree with TRBD1. The germline gives CDR1 LGHNT, CDR2 FRNRAP. The junction had 6 bases not matched to a gene; V was cut back by 3 bases and J by 5 bases. The CDR3 loop spans 14 amino acids. CDR3 sequence reads: CASGFKTGLYGYTF. The CDR3 nucleotides are TGTGCTAGTGGTTTCAAGACAGGGCTTTATGGCTACACCTTC.

The chain has TRBV6-2 or TRBV6-3 and TRBJ1-2; D is undetermined. Trimming removed 3 bases from V and 4 bases from J, with 6 bases in between. The length of the CDR3 is 12 residues. The germline gives CDR1 MNHEY, CDR2 SVGEGT. CDR3 residues: CASSYTPYGYTF. The CDR3 bases are TGTGCCAGCAGTTATACTCCCTATGGCTACACCTTC.

V is TRBV24-1 and J is TRBJ1-2, with TRBD1 as a possible D gene (5 bases). CDR1 and CDR2 (germline): KGHDR, SFDVKD. There are 14 residues in the CDR3. V was shortened by 1 base and J by 8 bases, with 13 bases between the two germline ends. CDR3 residues: CATSDFGASKGYTF. Here the CDR3 DNA reads TGTGCCACCAGTGATTTTGGGGCTTCTAAAGGCTACACCTTC.

The chain links TRBV19 to TRBJ1-2; D gene uncertain. V was cut by 1 base and J by 1 base, with 13 bases left in between. The CDR3 consists of 16 residues. Looked up from germline, CDR1 is LNHDA and CDR2 is SQIVND (reference sequence). CDR3 sequence (DNA): TGTGCCAGTAGTATAGGGGGAGGAAACTATAACTATGGCTACACCTTC. Its protein is CASSIGGGNYNYGYTF. The full variable domain, its missing parts supplied by reference TRBV19 and TRBJ1-2, is DGGITQSPKYLFRKEGQNVTLSCEQNLNHDAMYWYRQDPGQGLRLIYYSQIVNDFQKGDIAEGYSVSREKKESFPLTVTSAQKNPTAFYLCASSIGGGNYNYGYTFGSGTRLTVV.

This clone was detected only a few times. The J gene is TRBJ1-4, the V gene TRBV6-6, with unresolved D. V dropped 8 bases and J dropped 4 bases, with 20 bases sitting between them. CDR1 is MNHNY, CDR2 SVGAGI, per germline (reference sequence). The CDR3 consists of 16 residues. The CDR3, as DNA: TGTGCCAGCGGTATTCCGCCGAACAGATATAATGAAAAACTGTTTTTT. Translated, it gives CASGIPPNRYNEKLFF.

This chain joins TRBV7-8 and TRBJ2-7; possibly TRBD1 for D (5 bases). V lost 2 bases to trimming and J lost 3 bases, with 11 bases between them. Per the germline V gene, CDR1 is SGHVS and CDR2 is FQNEAQ. This CDR3 is built from 14 residues. The CDR3 loop is CASSLRREVYEQYF. The CDR3 DNA follows: TGTGCCAGCAGCTTACGCAGGGAAGTCTACGAGCAGTACTTC.

This clone was found once. The chain couples TRBV10-3 to TRBJ2-1, with D possibly matching TRBD1 (7 bases). The CDR3 runs 15 residues. Germline V lookup: CDR1 ENHRY, CDR2 SYGVKD. The V end was cut by 6 bases, the J end by 1 base, with 13 bases between. This CDR3 reads CAISLQGGSYNEQFF. The CDR3 DNA follows: TGTGCCATCAGCCTTCAGGGGGGATCCTACAATGAGCAGTTCTTC.

This chain uses TRBV6-1 with TRBJ1-1; 8 positions agree with TRBD1. The CDR3 is 18 residues long. Germline V gene data show CDR1 as MNHNS and CDR2 as SASEGT. Germline trimming cut 0 bases from V and 1 base from J; bases unmatched to any gene: 10. CDR3 DNA: TGTGCCAGCAGTGAAGCTCCGGACAGGGTGGAAGAGAACACTGAAGCTTTCTTT. Translating it yields CASSEAPDRVEENTEAFF.

This clone was recorded a few times. This chain uses TRBV11-1 with TRBJ2-3, with D hard to call. The CDR3 is 14 residues long. The V gene's germline CDR1 is SGHAT and CDR2 FQDESV (reference sequence). The V end lost 1 base, the J end lost 2 bases, and 7 bases lay between the germline ends. The CDR3 is CASSLGSVTDTQYF. CDR3 coding DNA: TGTGCCAGCAGCTTAGGTTCGGTCACAGATACGCAGTATTTT.

The rearrangement uses TRBV6-6 and TRBJ1-1; D uncertain. Germline values: CDR1 MNHNY, CDR2 SVGAGI (reference sequence). The CDR3 is 14 amino acids. The V gene lost 6 bases and the J gene lost 5 bases, with 16 bases spanning the gap. CDR3 nucleotide sequence: TGTGCCAGCAGCCCCGGAGGGAGTTTGACTGAAGCTTTCTTT. This codes for CASSPGGSLTEAFF.

V gene TRBV30 combines with J gene TRBJ1-5; 10 bases align to TRBD1. Trimming cost V 3 bases and J 6 bases; bases outside gene matches: 11. The CDR3 totals 16 residues. CDR1 and CDR2 from the germline V gene are GTSNPN and SVGIG (reference sequence). The CDR3 is CAWRKPGQGLGQPQHF. Written as DNA, the CDR3 is TGTGCCTGGAGGAAACCGGGACAGGGGCTTGGTCAGCCCCAGCATTTT.